The next 30 T cell receptor beta chains were all read from a single sample in a study of T cell repertoires in ileal Crohn's disease. Here immunoSEQ multiplex PCR was the method, and the copy in TCRdb shows in-frame clones only, minus some. The data hold more than 2,000 clones, with roughly 71% observed a single time. The sorted cells were lamina propria lymphocytes from surgical specimens, first isolated by density gradient. Specimen: CD8+ T cells from ileum. These receptors came from an adult with Crohn's disease. Some clones in this sample may be carry-over from other donors' samples.

This chain links TRBV18 with TRBJ1-1; 7 bases align to TRBD1. CDR3 size: 13 residues. V lost 3 bases, J lost 8 bases, and 6 bases stayed unmatched. Germline V gene sequence: CDR1 KGHSH, CDR2 LQKENI. The DNA for the CDR3 is TGTGCCAGCTCACCGACAGGGACTAGGGAAGCTTTCTTT. This codes for CASSPTGTREAFF.

J is TRBJ2-7 and V is TRBV5-6, with TRBD2 matching 10 bases. Germline V CDR1 and CDR2: SGHDT, YYEEEE. The trim removed 2 bases at V and 0 bases at J, leaving 2 bases unmatched. The CDR3 is 15 amino acids. The CDR3 bases are TGTGCCAGCAGCTTTCTAGCGGGAGACTCCTACGAGCAGTACTTC. It yields the protein CASSFLAGDSYEQYF. The full variable domain, in which reference TRBV5-6 and TRBJ2-7 provide the parts outside the CDR3, is DAGVTQSPTHLIKTRGQQVTLRCSPKSGHDTVSWYQQALGQGPQFIFQYYEEEERQRGNFPDRFSGHQFPNYSSELNVNALLLGDSALYLCASSFLAGDSYEQYFGPGTRLTVT.

The CDR3 DNA reads as TGTGCCATCAGTGAGTCTTGGTCCAGCGGTGCCTACGAGCAGTACTTC. Translation gives CAISESWSSGAYEQYF. The chain recombines TRBV10-3 with TRBJ2-7; maybe TRBD2 (5 bases). This CDR3 has 16 amino acids. In germline, CDR1 is ENHRY, CDR2 SYGVKD. V was cut by 0 bases and J by 2 bases, with 14 bases left in between.

The rearrangement joins TRBV6-1 to TRBJ2-7; D is unclear. CDR1 and CDR2 (germline): MNHNS, SASEGT. The CDR3 has 14 amino acids. V was clipped by 3 bases and J by 3 bases, with 12 bases between them. CDR3: CASSDGFLYYEQYF. The CDR3 DNA is TGTGCCAGCAGTGACGGGTTTCTCTACTACGAGCAGTACTTC.

CDR3 nucleotides: TGCACCAGCAGCCACATCCGGGACAGGGAACCAAGATGGAGGGCCAACGTCCTGACTTTC. It translates to CTSSHIRDREPRWRANVLTF. V gene TRBV1 combines with J gene TRBJ2-6; the DNA was not compared with TRBD1, the D call given in the table. TRBV1 counts as a pseudogene. The CDR3 is 20 amino acids.

The gene calls are TRBV4-3 and TRBJ1-3; weak D call: TRBD1 (6 bases). With 1 base removed from V and 4 bases from J, the gap between germline ends came to 11 bases. Germline V gene sequence: CDR1 LGHNA, CDR2 YSLEER. The CDR3 loop spans 15 amino acids. Written as DNA, the CDR3 is TGCGCCAGCAGCCAAGCAACAGGGATAGGAAACACCATATATTTT. Its protein is CASSQATGIGNTIYF.

The V and J genes are TRBV4-3 and TRBJ2-3; 7 positions match TRBD2. Trimming took 5 bases from V and 3 from J; bases not matched to a gene: 8. The CDR3 is 15 residues long. Germline V gene sequence: CDR1 LGHNA, CDR2 YSLEER. The CDR3 DNA is TGCGCCAGCAGCGCCAGTCGACTAGCTACAGATACGCAGTATTTT. It translates to CASSASRLATDTQYF.

A few counts support this clone. The rearrangement joins TRBV7-9 to TRBJ2-7; 9 bases are a match to TRBD2. The V gene end was trimmed by 5 bases and the J gene end by 7 bases; junction bases not matched to a gene: 6. CDR3 length: 13 residues. Germline CDR1 is SEHNR and CDR2 is FQNEAQ (reference sequence). The CDR3 sequence is CASSDSGSGEQYF. CDR3 DNA sequence: TGTGCCAGCAGCGATAGCGGGAGCGGGGAGCAGTACTTC.

The J gene is TRBJ2-3, the V gene TRBV7-3, with D possibly TRBD1 on 6 matching bases. V was trimmed by 1 base and J by 7 bases, leaving 21 bases between them. Germline V gene data show CDR1 as SGHTA and CDR2 as FQGTGA. The CDR3 runs 17 residues. The CDR3, as DNA: TGTGCCAGCAGCTTAAAGTCTGGGGGCCCCAGTGGAAATACGCAGTATTTT. Its protein product is CASSLKSGGPSGNTQYF.

V is TRBV4-3 and J is TRBJ2-1; 8 bases agree with TRBD2. Trimming cost V 0 bases and J 1 base; bases outside gene matches: 8. The CDR3 consists of 18 residues. Germline lookup yields CDR1 LGHNA and CDR2 YSLEER. CDR3 protein: CASSQDRGGAGSYNEQFF. The CDR3 DNA is TGCGCCAGCAGCCAAGACCGGGGGGGGGCGGGATCCTACAATGAGCAGTTCTTC.

This clone was found a few times. J is TRBJ2-7 and V is TRBV9, with 7 positions matching TRBD1. CDR1 and CDR2 (germline): SGDLS, YYNGEE. V gave up 4 bases and J gave up 1 base; unmatched junction bases: 11. The CDR3 covers 16 residues. CDR3 sequence reads: CASSPSGTVESYEQYF. In nucleotides, the CDR3 is TGTGCCAGCAGCCCATCTGGGACAGTGGAATCCTACGAGCAGTACTTC.

This sequence joins TRBV19 and TRBJ2-1; 8 nucleotides line up with TRBD2. Germline V CDR1 and CDR2: LNHDA, SQIVND (reference sequence). J lost 6 bases, V lost 3 bases, and 13 bases had no gene match. The CDR3 has 17 amino acids. CDR3 protein: CASSISGSWGDPNEQFF. The DNA of the CDR3 is TGTGCCAGTAGTATCAGCGGGAGTTGGGGGGACCCCAATGAGCAGTTCTTC. Full variable domain (outside the CDR3, taken from reference TRBV19 and TRBJ2-1): DGGITQSPKYLFRKEGQNVTLSCEQNLNHDAMYWYRQDPGQGLRLIYYSQIVNDFQKGDIAEGYSVSREKKESFPLTVTSAQKNPTAFYLCASSISGSWGDPNEQFFGPGTRLTVL.

V usage is TRBV10-3 and J usage is TRBJ1-3; tentative D call: TRBD1 (6 bases). The V gene's germline CDR1 is ENHRY and CDR2 SYGVKD. Trimming shortened V by 10 bases and J by 2 bases, and 18 bases separated the two germline ends. The CDR3 loop spans 15 amino acids. The CDR3 DNA reads as TGTGCCACCCGGGGGGGCTATCCCACTGGAAACACCATATATTTT. Amino acids: CATRGGYPTGNTIYF.

The chain uses TRBV7-2 and TRBJ1-4, with D perhaps TRBD1 (5 bases). The V end lost 5 bases, the J end lost 5 bases, and 12 bases lay between the germline ends. This CDR3 is 14 amino acids long. Germline assignment: CDR1 SGHTA and CDR2 FQGNSA. The CDR3 nucleotides are TGTGCCAGCAGCCAGGCAGGGTGCAATGAAAAACTGTTTTTT. Translated, it gives CASSQAGCNEKLFF.

The chain couples TRBV29-1 to TRBJ1-2; tentative D call: TRBD1 (6 bases). Germline-derived CDR1 and CDR2 are SQVTM and ANQGSEA. V lost 4 bases, J lost 3 bases, and 12 bases lay in between. There are 13 residues in the CDR3. The CDR3 is CSVVGDTHYGYTF. CDR3 nucleotides: TGCAGCGTTGTCGGGGACACTCACTATGGCTACACCTTC.

Within the sample, this clone is large. The chain uses TRBV2 and TRBJ2-7; D may be TRBD1 (6 bases). V lost 7 bases and J 0 bases, leaving 10 bases between the germline ends. This CDR3 is built from 13 residues. Germline-derived CDR1 and CDR2 are SNHLY and FYNNEI. The CDR3 spells CASTRQDSYEQYF. In DNA, the CDR3 is TGTGCCAGCACAAGACAGGACTCCTACGAGCAGTACTTC.

This clone was observed a handful of times. The V and J genes are TRBV9 and TRBJ1-2; D is undetermined. Germline loops: CDR1 SGDLS, CDR2 YYNGEE. The CDR3 loop spans 13 amino acids. Between the trimmed V and J ends, which lost 0 bases and 3 bases, there was a span of 6 bases. The CDR3 coding sequence is TGTGCCAGCAGCGTAGGGCAGGACTATGGCTACACCTTC. This codes for CASSVGQDYGYTF.

The rearrangement links TRBV28 to TRBJ2-5; 13 bases align to TRBD2. Germline V CDR1 and CDR2: MDHEN, SYDVKM. The J segment lost 2 bases and the V segment lost 6 bases, leaving 3 bases of the junction unmatched. The CDR3 is 15 residues long. For the CDR3, the DNA is TGTGCCAGCAGAGGACTAGCGGGAGAACAAGAGACCCAGTACTTC. The encoded protein is CASRGLAGEQETQYF.

This chain links TRBV7-8 with TRBJ2-3, with 10 bases fitting TRBD2. CDR1 and CDR2 from the germline V gene are SGHVS and FQNEAQ. The CDR3 sequence is 17 residues long. Trimming at V came to 1 base and at J to 2 bases, leaving 6 bases not matched to a gene. The CDR3 sequence: CASSLVASGSVTDTQYF. As DNA, the CDR3 is TGTGCCAGCAGCTTAGTTGCTAGCGGGAGTGTCACAGATACGCAGTATTTT. The whole variable domain, filled in from reference TRBV7-8 and TRBJ2-3, reads GAGVSQSPRYKVAKRGQDVALRCDPISGHVSLFWYQQALGQGPEFLTYFQNEAQLDKSGLPSDRFFAERPEGSVSTLKIQRTQQEDSAVYLCASSLVASGSVTDTQYFGPGTRLTVL.

This rearrangement joins TRBV6-6 to TRBJ1-2; 8 nucleotides align to TRBD1. Trimming removed 2 bases from V and 8 bases from J; junction bases left unmatched: 10. The CDR3 is 15 residues long. CDR1 and CDR2 from the germline V gene are MNHNY and SVGAGI (reference sequence). This CDR3 reads CASSYGSVTGEGYTF. The CDR3 coding sequence is TGTGCCAGCAGTTACGGTTCGGTGACAGGGGAGGGCTACACCTTC.

The chain links TRBV2 to TRBJ2-1, with D possibly being TRBD1 (6 bases). Germline loops: CDR1 SNHLY, CDR2 FYNNEI. This CDR3 is built from 12 residues. The V end lost 8 bases, the J end lost 7 bases, and 12 bases lay between the germline ends. The CDR3 nucleotides are TGTGCCAGCGTGACAGGCCGAAATGAGCAGTTCTTC. This codes for CASVTGRNEQFF.

The chain recombines TRBV19 with TRBJ2-2, with 8 bases identical to TRBD1. With 8 bases clipped from V and 6 bases from J, the junction kept 8 bases outside the gene matches. Germline V CDR1 and CDR2: LNHDA, SQIVND (reference sequence). CDR3 length: 14 amino acids. The CDR3: CASCPTGVSGELFF. In DNA form, the CDR3 reads TGTGCCAGTTGCCCGACAGGGGTTTCCGGGGAGCTGTTTTTT.

The gene calls are TRBV4-3 and TRBJ1-2; D is perhaps TRBD1 (6 bases). The ends were cut back, 4 bases at V and 2 bases at J, with 8 bases in the middle. This CDR3 has 13 amino acids. Germline V gives CDR1 LGHNA, CDR2 YSLEER. The chain's CDR3 is CASSPGTNYGYTF. The CDR3 DNA sequence: TGCGCCAGCAGCCCCGGGACAAACTATGGCTACACCTTC.

The chain is built from TRBV15 and TRBJ2-7, with 10 bases identical to TRBD1. The CDR3 extends over 17 amino acids. CDR1 and CDR2 from the germline V gene are LNHNV and YYDKDF (reference sequence). V lost 3 bases to trimming and J lost 0 bases; unmatched junction nucleotides: 8. CDR3 sequence (DNA): TGTGCCACCAGCAGTTTCGGACAGGGGGTAAGCTCCTACGAGCAGTACTTC. Translating gives CATSSFGQGVSSYEQYF.

This clone was seen only a few times. The chain carries TRBV6-1 and TRBJ1-2; D is unclear. Trimming removed 7 bases at V and 3 bases at J, with 12 bases between. Germline assignment: CDR1 MNHNS and CDR2 SASEGT. The CDR3 runs 13 residues. In DNA form, the CDR3 reads TGTGCCAGCAAAGAAGCATATGACTATGGCTACACCTTC. Translating gives CASKEAYDYGYTF.

The chain uses TRBV7-2 and TRBJ2-7; the match to TRBD2 covers 14 bases. The CDR3 extends over 19 amino acids. Germline V CDR1 and CDR2: SGHTA, FQGNSA. V gave up 2 bases and J gave up 6 bases; unmatched junction bases: 15. Written as DNA, the CDR3 is TGTGCCAGCAGCTTAAGGAAAAGGGACGGGACTAGCGGGGGTGGCGAGCAGTACTTC. Protein product: CASSLRKRDGTSGGGEQYF.

This chain connects TRBV21-1 to TRBJ1-1. TRBV21-1 is deemed a pseudogene. The CDR3 consists of 15 residues. In DNA, the CDR3 is TGTGCCAGCATCAATATTATGGAGAGGAACACTGAAGCTTTCTTT. Translating it yields CASINIMERNTEAFF.

The gene calls are TRBV5-8 and TRBJ2-1, with D possibly TRBD2 on 7 matching bases. This CDR3 has 15 residues. V was shortened by 6 bases and J by 3 bases, with 16 bases between the two germline ends. Germline V gene sequence: CDR1 SGHTS, CDR2 YDEGEE. CDR3 nucleotides: TGTGCCAGCACCGTTAGAGGGGGGGGCTACAATGAGCAGTTCTTC. Protein: CASTVRGGGYNEQFF.

This clone was detected only once. The chain has TRBV7-8 and TRBJ2-1; 10 bases align to TRBD2. The CDR3 totals 16 residues. J lost 5 bases, V lost 0 bases, and 4 bases had no gene match. In germline, CDR1 is SGHVS, CDR2 FQNEAQ. The CDR3 reads CASSLAGTSENNEQFF. CDR3 nucleotide sequence: TGTGCCAGCAGCTTAGCGGGGACTAGCGAAAACAATGAGCAGTTCTTC.

This clone was counted a few times. The chain links TRBV2 to TRBJ2-7, with a possible D match to TRBD2 (6 bases). The CDR3 is 14 residues long. V dropped 8 bases and J dropped 3 bases, with 17 bases sitting between them. CDR1 and CDR2 from the germline V gene are SNHLY and FYNNEI. For the CDR3, the DNA is TGTGCCAGCCAGCAGTCAGCGGGCCTCTACGAGCAGTACTTC. It yields the protein CASQQSAGLYEQYF. Using reference TRBV2 and TRBJ2-7 for the parts outside the CDR3, the full variable domain is EPEVTQTPSHQVTQMGQEVILRCVPISNHLYFYWYRQILGQKVEFLVSFYNNEISEKSEIFDDQFSVERPDGSNFTLKIRSTKLEDSAMYFCASQQSAGLYEQYFGPGTRLTVT.